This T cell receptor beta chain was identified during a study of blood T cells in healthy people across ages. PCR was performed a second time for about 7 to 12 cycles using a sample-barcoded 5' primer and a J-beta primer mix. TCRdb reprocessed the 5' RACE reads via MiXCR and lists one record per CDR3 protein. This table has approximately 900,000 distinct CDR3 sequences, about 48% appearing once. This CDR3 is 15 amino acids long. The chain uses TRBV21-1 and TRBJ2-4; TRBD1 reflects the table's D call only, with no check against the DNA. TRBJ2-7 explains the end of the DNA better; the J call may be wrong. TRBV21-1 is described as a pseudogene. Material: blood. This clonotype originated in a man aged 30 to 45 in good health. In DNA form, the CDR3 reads TGTGCCAGCAGCAAAGATTCCGGACAAGGTTACGAGCAGTACTTC. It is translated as CASSKDSGQGYEQYF.